This T cell receptor beta chain was sequenced in a study of T cells in Graves' hyperthyroidism and ophthalmopathy. Germline CDR1 and CDR2: SNHLY and FYNNEI. After removal of 10 bases from V and 6 bases from J, the junction contained 17 bases not matched to a gene. This CDR3 has 15 residues. Study-wide results and caveats: Before onset, ophthalmopathy was predicted by the model a median 6.5 months earlier. Also found in blood were most expanded thyroid clonotypes above 0.001. Ophthalmopathy cases were set apart from stable hyperthyroidism by a 13 V-J model.

TCR beta CDR3 sequences were amplified from RNA transcripts. A first-round RT-PCR of the TCR CDR3 used the HTBI primer set. Using its own MiXCR run on the multiplex PCR reads, TCRdb lists one record per CDR3 protein. The sample lists approximately 700,000 distinct CDR3 sequences, over 40% occurring once. The study left out patients who had uncontrolled infection, other autoimmune disease, pregnancy or lactation. Comments on this clonotype: Its target is not known.

Sequences were obtained from peripheral blood or thyroid tissue (not recorded which). The TCR originated in an adult man with Graves' disease, either hyperthyroidism or ophthalmopathy (not recorded which). The chain joins TRBV2 to TRBJ1-1; 7 bases match TRBD1. The CDR3 protein is CAIPDQGVQGAEAFF. For the CDR3, the DNA is TGTGCCATCCCCGACCAGGGGGTCCAAGGGGCTGAAGCTTTCTTT.